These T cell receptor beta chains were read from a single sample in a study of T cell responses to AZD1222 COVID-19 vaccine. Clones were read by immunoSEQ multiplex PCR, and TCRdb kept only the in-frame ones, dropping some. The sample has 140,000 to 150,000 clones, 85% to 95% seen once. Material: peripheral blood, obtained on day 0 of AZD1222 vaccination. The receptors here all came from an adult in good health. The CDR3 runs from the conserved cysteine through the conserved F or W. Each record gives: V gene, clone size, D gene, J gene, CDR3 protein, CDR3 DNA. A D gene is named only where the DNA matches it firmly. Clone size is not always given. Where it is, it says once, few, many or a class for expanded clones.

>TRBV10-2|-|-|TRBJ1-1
CASSRNMNTEAFF
TGCGCCAGCAGTAGAAACATGAACACTGAAGCTTTCTTT
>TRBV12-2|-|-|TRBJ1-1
CASRSKGTEAFF
TGTGCAAGTCGCTCCAAGGGTACTGAAGCTTTCTTT
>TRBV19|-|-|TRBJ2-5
CASRRSPGQETQYF
TGTGCCAGTAGGCGATCCCCAGGACAAGAGACCCAGTACTTC
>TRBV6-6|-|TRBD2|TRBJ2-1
CASSRTSGGSRSYNEQFF
TGTGCCAGCAGTCGGACTAGCGGGGGGTCCCGCTCCTACAATGAGCAGTTCTTC
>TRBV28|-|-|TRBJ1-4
CASSAFPQPGRSEKLFF
TGTGCCAGCAGTGCCTTCCCCCAACCCGGGAGAAGTGAAAAACTGTTTTTT
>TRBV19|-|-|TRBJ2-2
CASSMLGVQNTGELFF
TGTGCCAGTAGTATGTTGGGGGTACAGAACACCGGGGAGCTGTTTTTT
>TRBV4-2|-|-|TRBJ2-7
CASSQESEGYYEQYF
TGTGCCAGCAGCCAAGAGTCGGAGGGATACTACGAGCAGTACTTC
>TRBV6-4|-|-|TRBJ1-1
CASSDHLVRTYTEAFF
TGTGCCAGCAGTGACCATCTTGTCAGGACCTACACTGAAGCTTTCTTT
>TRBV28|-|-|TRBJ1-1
CASSLVSGAEAFF
TGTGCCAGCAGTTTGGTGTCAGGCGCTGAAGCTTTCTTT
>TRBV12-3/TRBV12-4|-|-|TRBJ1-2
CASSSYYGYTF
TGTGCCAGCAGTTCCTACTATGGCTACACCTTC
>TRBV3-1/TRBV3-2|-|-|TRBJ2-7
CASSQDRVMGPLEQYF
TGTGCCAGCAGCCAAGACCGTGTGATGGGCCCCCTCGAGCAGTACTTC
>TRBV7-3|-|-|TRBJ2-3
CASSSGQTDTQYF
TGTGCCAGCAGCTCGGGTCAAACAGATACGCAGTATTTT
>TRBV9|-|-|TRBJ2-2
CASSRGGGAGELFF
TGTGCCAGCAGCAGGGGCGGGGGCGCCGGGGAGCTGTTTTTT
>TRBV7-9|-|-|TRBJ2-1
CASSLGPSDNEQFF
TGTGCCAGCAGCTTAGGACCCAGCGACAATGAGCAGTTCTTC
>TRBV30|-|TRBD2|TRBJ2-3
CAWSVGGGLKTQYF
TGTGCCTGGAGTGTCGGGGGGGGCCTAAAGACGCAGTATTTT
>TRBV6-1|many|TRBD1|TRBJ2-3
CASSEARTGADTQYF
TGTGCCAGCAGTGAAGCGCGGACAGGGGCAGATACGCAGTATTTT
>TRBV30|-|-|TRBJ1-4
CAWRGSGEKLFF
TGTGCCTGGAGGGGATCCGGTGAAAAACTGTTTTTT
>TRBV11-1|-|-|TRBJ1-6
CASSLGKGSPLHF
TGTGCCAGCAGCTTGGGGAAAGGGTCACCCCTCCACTTT
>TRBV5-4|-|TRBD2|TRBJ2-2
CASSLGLAEATGELFF
TGTGCCAGCAGCCTGGGACTAGCGGAGGCCACCGGGGAGCTGTTTTTT
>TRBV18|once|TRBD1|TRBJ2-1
CASSPPGQGAGEQFF
TGTGCCAGCTCACCACCGGGACAGGGGGCTGGGGAGCAGTTCTTC
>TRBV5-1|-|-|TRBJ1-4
CASQTGRGGEKLFF
TGCGCCAGCCAAACTGGAAGGGGAGGGGAAAAACTGTTTTTT
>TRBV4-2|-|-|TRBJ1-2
CASSQRSGGDDYGYTF
TGTGCCAGCAGCCAGAGGAGTGGGGGGGATGACTATGGCTACACCTTC
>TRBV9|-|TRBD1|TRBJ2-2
CASATGQIRTGELFF
TGTGCCAGCGCGACGGGACAGATTCGAACCGGGGAGCTGTTTTTT